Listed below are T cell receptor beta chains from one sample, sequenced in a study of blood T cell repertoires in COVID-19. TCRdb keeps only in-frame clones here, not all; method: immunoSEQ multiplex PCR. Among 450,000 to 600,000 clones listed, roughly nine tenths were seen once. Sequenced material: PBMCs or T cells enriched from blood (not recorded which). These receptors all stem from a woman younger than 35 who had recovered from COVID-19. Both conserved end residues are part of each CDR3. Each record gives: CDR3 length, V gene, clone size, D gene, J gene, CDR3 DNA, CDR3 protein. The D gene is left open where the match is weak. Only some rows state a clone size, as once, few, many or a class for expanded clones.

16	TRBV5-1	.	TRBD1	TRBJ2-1	TGCGCCAGCAGCTTGGTAGGGGACAGCTCCTACAATGAGCAGTTCTTC	CASSLVGDSSYNEQFF
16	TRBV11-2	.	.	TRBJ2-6	TGTGCCAGCAGTTGGGACATAAGCTCTGGGGCCAACGTCCTGACTTTC	CASSWDISSGANVLTF
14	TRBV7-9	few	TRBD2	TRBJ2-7	TGTGCCAGCAGCTTAGCAACTAGCGCCCACGAGCAGTACTTC	CASSLATSAHEQYF
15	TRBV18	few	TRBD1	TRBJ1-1	TGTGCCAGCTCGTCGGACAGGGGCGGTGACACTGAAGCTTTCTTT	CASSSDRGGDTEAFF
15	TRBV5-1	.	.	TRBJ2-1	TGCGCCAGCAGCTTTGAGGGGGACTCCTACAATGAGCAGTTCTTC	CASSFEGDSYNEQFF
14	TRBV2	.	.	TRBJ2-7	TGTGCCCAAAGCGGGGGACAGCGATCCTACGAGCAGTACTTC	CAQSGGQRSYEQYF
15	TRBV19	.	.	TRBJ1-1	TGTGCCAGTACCTTAGGGGGGGCGCTGGTAACTGAAGCTTTCTTT	CASTLGGALVTEAFF
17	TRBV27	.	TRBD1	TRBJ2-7	TGTGCCAGCAGTTCCCCTGGTCGGACAGGGGACCCCTACGAGCAGTACTTC	CASSSPGRTGDPYEQYF
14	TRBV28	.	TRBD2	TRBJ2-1	TGTGCCAGCAGTGGGACTAGCGGGGGAAATGAGCAGTTCTTC	CASSGTSGGNEQFF
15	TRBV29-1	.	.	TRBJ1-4	TGCAGCGTTGTTGGGAACAGGGAGTCTAATGAAAAACTGTTTTTT	CSVVGNRESNEKLFF
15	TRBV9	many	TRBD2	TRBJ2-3	TGTGCCAGCAGCGGAGGGACTATCCGCACAGATACGCAGTATTTT	CASSGGTIRTDTQYF
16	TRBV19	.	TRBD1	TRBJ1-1	TGTGCCAGTAGTGCGTTGGAACAGGGGGCTCGGACTGAAGCTTTCTTT	CASSALEQGARTEAFF
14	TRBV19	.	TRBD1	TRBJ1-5	TGTGCCAGTAGTATTGACAGGGAAAATCAGCCCCAGCATTTT	CASSIDRENQPQHF
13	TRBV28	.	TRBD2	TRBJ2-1	TGTGCCAGCCGGACTAGCGGGGGCGATGAGCAGTTCTTC	CASRTSGGDEQFF
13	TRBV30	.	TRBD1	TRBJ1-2	TGTGCCTGGAGTGTACACAGGGGGTATGGCTACACCTTC	CAWSVHRGYGYTF
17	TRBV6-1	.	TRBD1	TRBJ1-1	TGTGCCAGCAGTGACAGGGGGCTTTATTTGTCGAACACTGAAGCTTTCTTT	CASSDRGLYLSNTEAFF
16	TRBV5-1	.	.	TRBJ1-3	TGCGCCAGCAGCTTGGCTACGGGGAGGGCTGGAAACACCATATATTTT	CASSLATGRAGNTIYF
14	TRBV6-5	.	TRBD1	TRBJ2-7	TGTGCCAGCAGACCGGGACAGACTTACTACGAGCAGTACTTC	CASRPGQTYYEQYF
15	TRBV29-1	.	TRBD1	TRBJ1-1	TGCAGCGTTGAGATGAGGGGGCGGGAAAACACTGAAGCTTTCTTT	CSVEMRGRENTEAFF
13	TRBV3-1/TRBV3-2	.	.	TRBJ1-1	TGTGCCAGCAGCCAAGATTGGGCCACTGAAGCTTTCTTT	CASSQDWATEAFF
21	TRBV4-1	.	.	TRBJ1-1	TGCGCCAGCAGCCAAGATAGGTTTTCGGCGGACACTCCTTCTCCAGACACTGAAGCTTTCTTT	CASSQDRFSADTPSPDTEAFF
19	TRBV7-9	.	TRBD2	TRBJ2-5	TGTGCCAGCAGCTCCCCGATTCTAGCGGGGGGGCTCTTCCCCGAGACCCAGTACTTC	CASSSPILAGGLFPETQYF
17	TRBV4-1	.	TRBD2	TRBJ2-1	TGCGCCAGCAGCCAAGATCGGGAGGCAGCCTCCTACAATGAGCAGTTCTTC	CASSQDREAASYNEQFF
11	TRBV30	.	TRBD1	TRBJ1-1	TGTGCCTGGAAGGGGGACAGGGAAGCTTTCTTT	CAWKGDREAFF
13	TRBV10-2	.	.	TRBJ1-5	TGCGCCAGCAGTGATAAAGAGTATCAGCCCCAGCATTTT	CASSDKEYQPQHF
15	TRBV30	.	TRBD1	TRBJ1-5	TGTGCCTGGGGCCCCAAGGCAGGGGGGAATCAGCCCCAGCATTTT	CAWGPKAGGNQPQHF
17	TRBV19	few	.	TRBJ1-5	TGTGCCAGTAGTGATAACCCCGGGGGTCGCCGGAACAAGCCCCAGCATTTT	CASSDNPGGRRNKPQHF
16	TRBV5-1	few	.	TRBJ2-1	TGCGCCAGCAGCTTGCAGGGTCAGGCCACCTACAATGAGCAGTTCTTC	CASSLQGQATYNEQFF
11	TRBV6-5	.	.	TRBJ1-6	TGTGCCAGCAGCGAGAATTCACCCCTCCACTTT	CASSENSPLHF
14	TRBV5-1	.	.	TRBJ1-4	TGCGCCAGCAGCTTACCAGGGGAAGATGAAAAACTGTTTTTT	CASSLPGEDEKLFF
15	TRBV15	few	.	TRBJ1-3	TGTGCCACCAGCAGAGACGCGACAGCTGGAAACACCATATATTTT	CATSRDATAGNTIYF
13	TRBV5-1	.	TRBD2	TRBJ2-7	TGCGCCAGCAGTCGCGGGGGGTCCTACGAGCAGTACTTC	CASSRGGSYEQYF
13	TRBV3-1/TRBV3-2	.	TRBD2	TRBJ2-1	TGTGCCAGCAGCCTCGGCGGGGGACCCCTAGGGTTCTTC	CASSLGGGPLGFF
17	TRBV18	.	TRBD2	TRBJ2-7	TGTGCCAGCTCAAGGGAACCCCCACTAGCGGTTCCCTACGAGCAGTACTTC	CASSREPPLAVPYEQYF
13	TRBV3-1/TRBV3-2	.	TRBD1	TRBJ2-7	TGTGCCAGCAGTCGACAGGGGGTCCACGAGCAGTACTTC	CASSRQGVHEQYF
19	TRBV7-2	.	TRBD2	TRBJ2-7	TGTGCCAGCAGCTCAGAGGGACTAGCCGCCCGGCCTTTCTCCTACGAGCAGTACTTC	CASSSEGLAARPFSYEQYF
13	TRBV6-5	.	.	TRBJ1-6	TGTGCCACCCAAAGGGGGAATAATTCACCCCTCCACTTT	CATQRGNNSPLHF